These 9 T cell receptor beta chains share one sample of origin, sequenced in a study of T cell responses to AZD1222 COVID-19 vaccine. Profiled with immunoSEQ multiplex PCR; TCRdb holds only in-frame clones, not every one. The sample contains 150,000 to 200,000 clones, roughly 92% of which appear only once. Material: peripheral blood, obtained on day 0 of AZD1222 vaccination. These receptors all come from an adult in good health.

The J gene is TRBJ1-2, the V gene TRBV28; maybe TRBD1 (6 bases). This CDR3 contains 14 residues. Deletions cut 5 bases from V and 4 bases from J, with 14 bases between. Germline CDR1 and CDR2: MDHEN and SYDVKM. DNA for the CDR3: TGTGCCAGCAGTCCCCCGGGACATAGCTATGGCTACACCTTC. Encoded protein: CASSPPGHSYGYTF.

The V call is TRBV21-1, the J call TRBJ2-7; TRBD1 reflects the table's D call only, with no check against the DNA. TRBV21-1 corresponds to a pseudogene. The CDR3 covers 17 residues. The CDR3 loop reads CASSTLIRGSHDYEQYF. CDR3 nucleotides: TGTGCCAGCAGCACCCTCATCAGGGGGTCCCACGACTACGAGCAGTACTTC.

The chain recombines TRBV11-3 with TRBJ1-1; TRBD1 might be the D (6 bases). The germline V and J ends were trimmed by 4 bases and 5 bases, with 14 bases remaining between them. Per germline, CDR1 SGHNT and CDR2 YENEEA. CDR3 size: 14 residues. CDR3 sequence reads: CASSSGGARTEAFF. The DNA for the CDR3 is TGTGCCAGCAGCTCCGGGGGCGCCAGGACTGAAGCTTTCTTT.

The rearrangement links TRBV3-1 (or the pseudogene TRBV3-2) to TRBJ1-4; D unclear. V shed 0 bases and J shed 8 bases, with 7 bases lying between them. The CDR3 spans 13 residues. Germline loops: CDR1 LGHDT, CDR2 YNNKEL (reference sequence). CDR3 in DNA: TGTGCCAGCAGCCAAGATCGTAGAGAAAAACTGTTTTTT. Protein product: CASSQDRREKLFF.

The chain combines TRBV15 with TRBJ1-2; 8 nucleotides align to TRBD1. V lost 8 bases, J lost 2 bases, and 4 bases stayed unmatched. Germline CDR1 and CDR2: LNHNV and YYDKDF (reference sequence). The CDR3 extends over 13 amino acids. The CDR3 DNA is TGTGCCACCGCACGGGACAGGAACTATGGCTACACCTTC. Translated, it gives CATARDRNYGYTF.

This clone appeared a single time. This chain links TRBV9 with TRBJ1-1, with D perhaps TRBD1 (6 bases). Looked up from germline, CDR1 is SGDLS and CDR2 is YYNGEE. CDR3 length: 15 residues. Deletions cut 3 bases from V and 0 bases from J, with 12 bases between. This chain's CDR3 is CASSAARGMNTEAFF. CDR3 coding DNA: TGTGCCAGCAGCGCCGCCAGGGGTATGAACACTGAAGCTTTCTTT.

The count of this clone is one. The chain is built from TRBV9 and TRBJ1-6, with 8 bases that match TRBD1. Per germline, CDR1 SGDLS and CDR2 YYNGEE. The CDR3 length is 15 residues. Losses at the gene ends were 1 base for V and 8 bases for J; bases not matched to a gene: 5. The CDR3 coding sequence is TGTGCCAGCAGCGTACGAGGACAGGGCGATTCACCCCTCCACTTT. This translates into CASSVRGQGDSPLHF.

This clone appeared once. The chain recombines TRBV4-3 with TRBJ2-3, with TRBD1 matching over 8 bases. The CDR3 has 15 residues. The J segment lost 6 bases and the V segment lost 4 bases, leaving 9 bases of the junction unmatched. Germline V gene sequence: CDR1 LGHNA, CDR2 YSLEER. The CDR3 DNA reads TGCGCCAGCAGCCGGGGACGACAGGGGCCCGATACGCAGTATTTT. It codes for CASSRGRQGPDTQYF.

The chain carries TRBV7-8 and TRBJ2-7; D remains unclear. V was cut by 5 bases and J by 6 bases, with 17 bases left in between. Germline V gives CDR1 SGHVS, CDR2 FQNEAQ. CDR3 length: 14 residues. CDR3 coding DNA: TGTGCCAGCAGCCGAGACCGGCGTTATGCCGAGCAGTACTTC. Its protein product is CASSRDRRYAEQYF.